This T cell receptor (beta chain) derives from a study of Graves' ophthalmopathy and Graves' hyperthyroidism listed by TCRdb under 2018. As for the study more broadly: Peripheral blood was collected at initial diagnosis, before any treatment. To explore V-J signatures that separate ophthalmopathy from hyperthyroidism, a discovery set of about a hundred patients was enrolled, consisting of under 50 with ophthalmopathy and 55 to 65 with stable hyperthyroidism. For training and testing, the roughly 93 patients in the discovery cohort were randomly divided in a 7:3 ratio. An independent validation cohort was composed of some 18 hyperthyroidism patients and approximately 15 patients who later progressed from hyperthyroidism to ophthalmopathy. In total, around 130 blood samples were TCR-sequenced: around 42 ophthalmopathy, some 75 hyperthyroidism and about 17 hyperthyroidism-to-ophthalmopathy patients. In more than 5 hyperthyroidism patients, the T-cell repertoire of thyroid tissue was compared with the T-cell repertoire of blood. After sampling, hyperthyroidism patients received methimazole starting at 30 mg daily, and ophthalmopathy patients received high-dose intravenous methylprednisolone. To tell Graves' ophthalmopathy apart from Graves' hyperthyroidism, and to predict which patients would progress to ophthalmopathy, the study relied on TCR beta repertoire signatures. The paper as a whole reports these results and caveats: Ophthalmopathy was separated from stable hyperthyroidism by the 13-signature model with more than 85% sensitivity and about 81% specificity in cross-validation and with 80%/75% in the test set. No statistical method was used to predetermine the sample size, and group allocation was not hidden from the investigators. In validation, the model predicted ophthalmopathy progression with roughly 68% sensitivity and about 77% specificity; some 13 predicted patients were CT-confirmed with GO in a median of about 7.1 months. Among expanded thyroid clonotypes with frequency above 0.001, most also showed up in blood, which suggests that blood repertoires may reflect the thyroid immune response.

Hyperthyroidism was defined as stable when no progression to ophthalmopathy occurred within 18 months of follow-up. Hyperthyroidism patients were newly diagnosed, with disease duration under 2 months, and aged 18 to 65 years. Anyone with other autoimmune diseases, uncontrolled infections, pregnancy or lactation was excluded from the study. Clinical symptoms, serum thyroxine, TRAb, thyroid ultrasound and orbital computed tomography formed the basis of the diagnosis. Using Ficoll-Paque density gradient centrifugation, PBMCs were isolated from 9 to 10 ml of fresh peripheral blood. Trizol reagent was used to extract the total RNA, and its quality was then checked on an Agilent 2100 Bioanalyzer. The junction shows trimming of 5 bases on V and 5 bases on J, plus 16 bases between the germline ends. The CDR3 measures 15 amino acids from cysteine to phenylalanine. Only CDR3 DNA remains: 45 bases, in frame from the first base.

This clonotype appeared many times. The clone's antigen remains unknown. Base qualities are not provided; no much larger clone lies one nucleotide away. For repertoire sequencing, the TCR beta CDR3 regions were amplified from RNA transcripts. A first-round RT-PCR used HTBI primers with the Qiagen OneStep RT-PCR kit, followed by a second-round multiplex PCR, size selection and purification. Libraries were sequenced paired-end with 100 bp reads on an Illumina HiSeq2000. Regarding the original processing steps: SOAPnuke was used to process the reads, removing any read that contained adapters or uncalled bases, had a mean Phred below 15, or lacked an exact match to the constant primer or identifier. COPE v1.2.5 was used to merge high-quality paired reads. Each unique nucleotide sequence was defined as a clonotype, and clonotypes were aligned to IMGT TRB V, D and J references with MiTCR v1.1. Only V-J combinations with frequency above 0.0001 were analysed, covering approximately 99% of repertoires. For each V-J combination, a TCR clonal expansion and chaos score was defined as F50 clonal expansion divided by the chaos observed in the TCRdist matrix. Welch's t-statistics and random forest were used to reduce the features to 10 to 15 V-J combinations, which were then used as input to a naive Bayes classifier. The Morisita-Horn index was used to measure how similar the thyroid and blood repertoires were. The raw public reads went through TCRdb reprocessing: fastp at Q25, MiXCR clone calling, in-frame beta chains kept. Entries are consolidated by CDR3 protein sequence, retaining the most common genes and DNA. The V and J calls, along with clone size, are taken from TCRdb and not from the paper's own processing. The sample data list about 420,000 distinct CDR3 sequences, and under 25% of these were observed just once. Roughly 3% of the sample lies in the top ten.

Sequencing used peripheral blood. The chain couples TRBV12-3 or TRBV12-4 to TRBJ2-4; the D element could tentatively be TRBD1 or TRBD2, as 6 bases agree for each. This clonotype was sampled from a woman aged 18-29 years with stable Graves' hyperthyroidism. Donor details come from another sample of the same person, matched by shared clones. The bases are TGTGCCAGCAGTCCCGGCGGGACATGGCAAAACATTCAGTACTTC. This gives the protein CASSPGGTWQNIQYF.